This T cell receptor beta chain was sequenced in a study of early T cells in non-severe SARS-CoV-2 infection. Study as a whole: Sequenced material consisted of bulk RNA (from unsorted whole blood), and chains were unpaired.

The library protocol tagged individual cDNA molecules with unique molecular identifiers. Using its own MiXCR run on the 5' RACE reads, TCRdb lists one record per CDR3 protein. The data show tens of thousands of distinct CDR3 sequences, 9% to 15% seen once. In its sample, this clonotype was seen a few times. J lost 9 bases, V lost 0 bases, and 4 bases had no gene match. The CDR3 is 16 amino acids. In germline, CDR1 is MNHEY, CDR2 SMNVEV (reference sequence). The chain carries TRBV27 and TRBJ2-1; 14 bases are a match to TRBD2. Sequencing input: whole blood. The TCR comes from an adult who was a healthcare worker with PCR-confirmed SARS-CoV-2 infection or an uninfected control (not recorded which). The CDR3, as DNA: TGTGCCAGCAGTTTATCAGGGACTAGCGGGAGTATTGAGCAGTTCTTC. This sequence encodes CASSLSGTSGSIEQFF.